Presented here are 23 T cell receptor beta chains from one specimen sequenced in a study of cytomegalovirus exposure and HLA in healthy donors. The PCR had 60 Vbeta and 13 Jbeta primers. The assay was immunoSEQ multiplex PCR, and TCRdb's table has in-frame clones only and misses some. This sample has fewer than 150,000 clones, with more than 70% found just once. Sequenced sample: PBMCs. These receptors originate from a woman aged 30 to 39 in good health and CMV-seropositive.

The rearrangement links TRBV7-9 to TRBJ2-1, with 8 nucleotides matching TRBD2. From germline, CDR1 is SEHNR and CDR2 FQNEAQ (reference sequence). V lost 4 bases, J lost 2 bases, and 4 bases stayed unmatched. The CDR3 has 15 amino acids. The CDR3 sequence: CASSSRGGAYNEQFF. The DNA for the CDR3 is TGTGCCAGCAGCTCCCGGGGGGGTGCCTACAATGAGCAGTTCTTC.

J is TRBJ2-1 and V is TRBV5-1; 10 bases agree with TRBD2. CDR3 length: 14 residues. In germline, CDR1 is SGHRS, CDR2 YFSETQ. The junction had 8 bases not matched to a gene; V was cut back by 6 bases and J by 8 bases. This CDR3 reads CASTRGTSVDEQFF. The DNA for the CDR3 is TGCGCCAGCACCAGAGGGACTAGCGTCGATGAGCAGTTCTTC.

This chain joins TRBV7-6 and TRBJ2-5, with D possibly TRBD1 on 6 matching bases. The V end lost 5 bases, the J end lost 4 bases, and 20 bases lay between the germline ends. Germline V gene sequence: CDR1 SGHVS, CDR2 FNYEAQ. This CDR3 comprises 16 residues. The CDR3 protein is CASSGGASRGVETQYF. CDR3 nucleotide sequence: TGTGCCAGCAGCGGTGGAGCTAGCAGGGGTGTAGAGACCCAGTACTTC.

V and J are TRBV10-3 and TRBJ2-7, with a weak D call TRBD2 (5 bases). Germline V lookup: CDR1 ENHRY, CDR2 SYGVKD. CDR3 length equals 18 residues. Trimming removed 5 bases from V and 6 bases from J, with 29 bases in between. CDR3 bases: TGTGCCATCAGTAATCGGACGCTAGGGAGCCCAGGTCCTAGCGAGCAGTACTTC. Protein: CAISNRTLGSPGPSEQYF.

The sample holds a few counts of this clone. The V gene is TRBV4-1, the J gene TRBJ2-5, with 8 bases lining up with TRBD1. V lost 0 bases, J lost 4 bases, and 1 base stayed unmatched. The length of the CDR3 is 14 residues. Germline lookup yields CDR1 MGHRA and CDR2 YSYEKL. CDR3 loop: CASSQDDRGETQYF. CDR3 coding DNA: TGCGCCAGCAGCCAAGATGACAGGGGAGAGACCCAGTACTTC.

The rearrangement joins TRBV2 to TRBJ1-1; no firm D call. The CDR3 has 12 residues. CDR1 is SNHLY, CDR2 FYNNEI, per germline. Trimming pared 6 bases from V and 0 bases from J, leaving 5 bases between. The CDR3 sequence: CASRELNTEAFF. The CDR3 region has the DNA TGTGCCAGCAGGGAGTTGAACACTGAAGCTTTCTTT.

Regarding this clone: Relative to the germline gene, one junction end is altered; a read error may explain this. V is TRBV5-4 and J is TRBJ2-7, with TRBD1 matching 10 bases. CDR3 length: 13 amino acids. Germline V CDR1 and CDR2: SGHNT, YYREEE (reference sequence). In DNA, the CDR3 is TGTGCCAGCAGCTTCACTGACAGGGGGCTGGAAGACTTC. Encoded protein: CASSFTDRGLEDF.

About this clone: Different DNA sequences within this sample yield the same CDR3. The chain recombines TRBV2 with TRBJ2-5; weak D call: TRBD1 (5 bases). The V end was cut by 3 bases, the J end by 2 bases, with 7 bases between. The CDR3 is 13 amino acids. Germline V gene sequence: CDR1 SNHLY, CDR2 FYNNEI. The CDR3 nucleotides read TGTGCCAGCAGTGACTCAGGGCAAGAGACCCAGTACTTC. It codes for CASSDSGQETQYF.

V is TRBV28 and J is TRBJ2-3; D might be TRBD1 (6 bases). The V gene lost 4 bases and the J gene lost 4 bases, with 12 bases spanning the gap. The germline CDR1 and CDR2 sequences are MDHEN and SYDVKM. The CDR3 has 14 amino acids. In DNA form, the CDR3 reads TGTGCCAGCAGTTCCCTACAGGGACCAGATACGCAGTATTTT. It specifies CASSSLQGPDTQYF.

CDR3: CSVDTQAGRRGTDTQYF. CDR3 DNA sequence: TGCAGCGTTGATACGCAGGCGGGTAGAAGGGGCACAGATACGCAGTATTTT. V is TRBV29-1 and J is TRBJ2-3; TRBD2 might be the D (5 bases). CDR1 is SQVTM and CDR2 is ANQGSEA in the germline V gene. Trimming took off 3 bases at V and 1 base at J, with 20 bases between the two ends. The CDR3 sequence is 17 residues long.

The V call is TRBV29-1, the J call TRBJ2-1, with TRBD1 as a possible D gene (6 bases). V shed 7 bases and J shed 7 bases, with 14 bases lying between them. The CDR3 extends over 12 amino acids. The germline gives CDR1 SQVTM, CDR2 ANQGSEA. CDR3 nucleotides: TGCAGCGCCTCCATAACAGGGAATGAGCAGTTCTTC. This translates into CSASITGNEQFF.

This sequence joins TRBV29-1 and TRBJ1-1; tentative D call: TRBD1 (6 bases). Per germline, CDR1 SQVTM and CDR2 ANQGSEA. Trimming removed 4 bases at V and 8 bases at J, with 11 bases between. The CDR3 is 11 amino acids. CDR3 amino acids: CSVGRTAEAFF. The CDR3 nucleotides are TGCAGCGTTGGCCGGACAGCGGAAGCTTTCTTT.

This clone was observed once. The chain couples TRBV30 to TRBJ1-4, with 8 positions matching TRBD1. This CDR3 spans 14 amino acids. Unmatched junction bases numbered 5, after V lost 1 base and J lost 7 bases. CDR1 GTSNPN and CDR2 SVGIG come from the germline V gene (reference sequence). The CDR3 reads CAWSEGQGAEKLFF. Written as DNA, the CDR3 is TGTGCCTGGAGTGAGGGCCAGGGGGCTGAAAAACTGTTTTTT.

This chain links TRBV13 with TRBJ1-2; 9 nucleotides line up with TRBD1. The V gene end was trimmed by 1 base and the J gene end by 6 bases; junction bases not matched to a gene: 3. Germline CDR1 is PRHDT and CDR2 is FYEKMQ (reference sequence). The CDR3 is made up of 14 amino acids. CDR3 protein: CASSLAQGAHGYTF. DNA for the CDR3: TGTGCCAGCAGCTTAGCACAGGGGGCGCATGGCTACACCTTC.

The rearrangement links TRBV28 to TRBJ1-3, with D perhaps matching TRBD1 (6 bases). Between the trimmed V and J ends, which lost 8 bases and 3 bases, there was a span of 11 bases. CDR3 length: 13 amino acids. Germline assignment: CDR1 MDHEN and CDR2 SYDVKM. This CDR3 is CASLDSLGNTIYF. The CDR3 DNA follows: TGTGCCAGCTTGGACAGTCTTGGAAACACCATATATTTT. The variable domain in full, completed from reference TRBV28 and TRBJ1-3, reads DVKVTQSSRYLVKRTGEKVFLECVQDMDHENMFWYRQDPGLGLRLIYFSYDVKMKEKGDIPEGYSVSREKKERFSLILESASTNQTSMYLCASLDSLGNTIYFGEGSWLTVV.

This rearrangement joins TRBV27 to TRBJ1-1; D is uncertain. Germline assignment: CDR1 MNHEY and CDR2 SMNVEV (reference sequence). Trimming took off 11 bases at V and 3 bases at J, with 13 bases between the two ends. CDR3 length: 12 residues. CDR3 nucleotides: TGTGCCCCCCTGGGCTGTCACACTGAAGCTTTCTTT. Translation gives CAPLGCHTEAFF.

The rearrangement joins TRBV9 to TRBJ2-1; a weak D match, TRBD1 (5 bases). This CDR3 comprises 15 residues. The V end lost 0 bases, the J end lost 0 bases, and 7 bases lay between the germline ends. Germline CDR1 reads SGDLS; CDR2 reads YYNGEE. CDR3 amino acids: CASSVEGISYNEQFF. DNA for the CDR3: TGTGCCAGCAGCGTAGAGGGGATCTCCTACAATGAGCAGTTCTTC.

The rearrangement joins TRBV28 to TRBJ2-7; 8 nucleotides align to TRBD1. The germline V gene has CDR1 MDHEN and CDR2 SYDVKM. With 4 bases clipped from V and 2 bases from J, the junction kept 7 bases outside the gene matches. The CDR3 loop spans 15 amino acids. CDR3 in DNA: TGTGCCAGCAGTTCATCCGGGACAGGACCCTACGAGCAGTACTTC. It specifies CASSSSGTGPYEQYF.

This chain connects TRBV28 to TRBJ1-4; D remains unclear. Germline V gives CDR1 MDHEN, CDR2 SYDVKM. The CDR3 has 13 amino acids. V lost 3 bases and J lost 8, with 10 bases in between. The CDR3 region has the DNA TGTGCCAGCAGTTTCCGCCCCGCGGAAAAACTGTTTTTT. Its protein is CASSFRPAEKLFF. The whole variable domain, filled in from reference TRBV28 and TRBJ1-4, reads DVKVTQSSRYLVKRTGEKVFLECVQDMDHENMFWYRQDPGLGLRLIYFSYDVKMKEKGDIPEGYSVSREKKERFSLILESASTNQTSMYLCASSFRPAEKLFFGSGTQLSVL.

The J gene is TRBJ1-3, the V gene TRBV6-5; no clear D. The V end was cut by 5 bases, the J end by 0 bases, with 8 bases between. This CDR3 is built from 14 residues. Germline assignment: CDR1 MNHEY and CDR2 SVGAGI. The CDR3 is CASSPRPSGNTIYF. CDR3 DNA: TGTGCCAGCAGTCCTCGTCCCTCTGGAAACACCATATATTTT.

This rearrangement joins TRBV5-1 to TRBJ2-2, with D unclear. There are 12 residues in the CDR3. Between the trimmed V and J ends, which lost 2 bases and 7 bases, there was a span of 6 bases. Germline V gene sequence: CDR1 SGHRS, CDR2 YFSETQ. This CDR3 reads CASSFPVGELFF. CDR3 nucleotides: TGCGCCAGCAGCTTTCCCGTCGGGGAGCTGTTTTTT.

Comment on this clone: A read error may account for a junction end that differs from germline. This chain uses TRBV7-7 with TRBJ2-1; 8 bases fit TRBD2. The CDR3 length is 15 residues. The germline CDR1 and CDR2 sequences are SSHAT and FNYEAQ (reference sequence). Here the CDR3 reads CASSLAPGLVNEQFF. CDR3 nucleotides: TGTGCTAGCAGCCTCGCCCCGGGACTAGTCAATGAGCAGTTCTTC.

The gene calls are TRBV5-6 and TRBJ1-3; D is undetermined. V shed 4 bases and J shed 5 bases, with 13 bases lying between them. The CDR3 covers 14 residues. Germline V gives CDR1 SGHDT, CDR2 YYEEEE. CDR3: CASSPENRRNTIYF. CDR3 nucleotide sequence: TGTGCCAGCAGCCCCGAGAACCGCCGAAACACCATATATTTT.